The next 29 T cell receptor beta chains were all read from a single sample in a study of T cells in tumors and immune-related adverse events (dated by TCRdb to about 2021). In light of the paper, this sample's treatment or condition label describes: nivolumab (PD-1 blockade) given before sampling. Libraries were prepared through the immunoSEQ multiplex PCR assay. TCRdb retrieved this table from immuneACCESS and kept in-frame rearrangements only. Not all clones are present; in checked studies, unresolved V genes account for under half, and no reason is known for the remainder. In all, the sample holds about 11,000 clones, and about nine tenths of those were seen once. The top ten clones comprise around 1.5% of the sample. The sample here was lymph node tissue, taken from a patient treated with anti-PD-1 therapy. The receptors here all came from a female donor with metastatic renal cell carcinoma.

The V and J genes are TRBV7-9 and TRBJ1-5, with TRBD1 as a possible D gene (6 bases). In germline, CDR1 is SEHNR, CDR2 FQNEAQ (reference sequence). The CDR3 sequence is 14 residues long. V was pared by 5 bases and J by 0 bases, with 8 bases between. CDR3 DNA: TGTGCCAGCAGCGAACAGGGTAGCAATCAGCCCCAGCATTTT. This codes for CASSEQGSNQPQHF.

This chain uses TRBV11-1 with TRBJ2-5; 11 bases are a match to TRBD2. V trimming: 6 bases; J trimming: 5 bases; junction bases outside the gene matches: 8. The germline V gene encodes CDR1 SGHAT and CDR2 FQDESV (reference sequence). This CDR3 contains 15 residues. DNA of the CDR3: TGTGCCAGCAGTATTAGCGGGAGGGCTCGGGAGACCCAGTACTTC. This translates into CASSISGRARETQYF.

V gene TRBV5-1 combines with J gene TRBJ2-1; 11 bases fit TRBD2. Unmatched junction bases numbered 10, after V lost 6 bases and J lost 14 bases. In germline, CDR1 is SGHRS, CDR2 YFSETQ. This CDR3 comprises 13 residues. In DNA, the CDR3 is TGCGCCAGCACCCCGACTAGCGGGGATCGGGAGTTCTTC. Its protein is CASTPTSGDREFF.

The rearrangement joins TRBV6-5 to TRBJ2-1, with 7 bases identical to TRBD1. This CDR3 has 15 amino acids. V shed 8 bases, J shed 5 bases, and the junction held 12 bases outside the gene matches. Looked up from germline, CDR1 is MNHEY and CDR2 is SVGAGI. CDR3 nucleotide sequence: TGTGCCAGCCCCTCTCATGGGCAGGGGGACAATGAGCAGTTCTTC. Amino acids: CASPSHGQGDNEQFF.

The chain combines TRBV7-9 with TRBJ2-1; maybe TRBD2 (5 bases). The V gene lost 1 base and the J gene lost 0 bases, with 16 bases spanning the gap. Per the germline V gene, CDR1 is SEHNR and CDR2 is FQNEAQ (reference sequence). This CDR3 region has 18 residues. The CDR3 DNA reads TGTGCCAGCAGCTTAGTTGTTCTCGCGCTAGCCTCCTACAATGAGCAGTTCTTC. Translated, it gives CASSLVVLALASYNEQFF.

The chain recombines TRBV19 with TRBJ1-6; weak D call: TRBD1 (5 bases). CDR3 length: 13 amino acids. Germline-derived CDR1 and CDR2 are LNHDA and SQIVND (reference sequence). V was clipped by 2 bases and J by 10 bases, with 9 bases between them. The CDR3 DNA sequence: TGTGCCAGTAGTATACAGGGTAGATCACCCCTCCACTTT. Protein sequence: CASSIQGRSPLHF.

CDR3 coding DNA: TGTGCCATCAGTGACCCTGGCAGGGCGAACACCGGGGAGCTGTTTTTT. As protein: CAISDPGRANTGELFF. V is TRBV10-3 and J is TRBJ2-2; maybe TRBD1 (5 bases). Germline values: CDR1 ENHRY, CDR2 SYGVKD. The CDR3 is made up of 16 amino acids. V was cut by 3 bases and J by 0 bases, with 11 bases left in between.

The chain is built from TRBV4-2 and TRBJ2-1; 7 bases are shared with TRBD1. This CDR3 contains 12 residues. The germline CDR1 and CDR2 sequences are LGHNA and YNFKEQ. V lost 5 bases, J lost 10 bases, and 5 bases stayed unmatched. The CDR3 nucleotides are TGTGCCAGCAGCACGACAGGGTCCGAGCAGTTCTTC. This sequence encodes CASSTTGSEQFF.

The chain uses TRBV5-1 and TRBJ1-2; maybe TRBD1 (6 bases). Between the trimmed V and J ends, which lost 2 bases and 4 bases, there was a span of 9 bases. Per the germline V gene, CDR1 is SGHRS and CDR2 is YFSETQ. The CDR3 totals 13 residues. CDR3 region: CASSFTGLYGYTF. The CDR3 DNA reads TGCGCCAGCAGCTTTACAGGGCTCTATGGCTACACCTTC.

The chain links TRBV6-6 to TRBJ1-4; no firm D call. Germline V gives CDR1 MNHNY, CDR2 SVGAGI (reference sequence). This CDR3 has 13 residues. Trimming took 6 bases from V and 6 from J, leaving 11 bases between them. Written as DNA, the CDR3 is TGTGCCAGCAGCGAAATTCGGGATGAAAAACTGTTTTTT. Translated: CASSEIRDEKLFF.

This chain links TRBV10-1 with TRBJ2-2, with D uncertain. Looked up from germline, CDR1 is WNHNN and CDR2 is SYGVQD (reference sequence). This CDR3 is built from 13 residues. V lost 6 bases, J lost 4 bases, and 9 bases lay in between. The CDR3: CASRAVSTGELFF. Written as DNA, the CDR3 is TGCGCCAGCAGGGCGGTCAGCACCGGGGAGCTGTTTTTT.

Only a few counts were recorded for this clone. The gene calls are TRBV6-1 and TRBJ1-3, with D possibly TRBD1 on 6 matching bases. Between the trimmed V and J ends, which lost 5 bases and 0 bases, there was a span of 11 bases. CDR1 and CDR2 (germline): MNHNS, SASEGT. The CDR3 runs to 15 residues. The CDR3 here is CASSPQGYSGNTIYF. The CDR3 DNA reads TGTGCCAGCAGTCCTCAGGGGTACTCTGGAAACACCATATATTTT.

This chain uses TRBV2 with TRBJ2-3; TRBD2 matches 9 bases. V was pared by 5 bases and J by 6 bases, with 6 bases of the junction left unmatched. The CDR3 totals 14 residues. In germline, CDR1 is SNHLY, CDR2 FYNNEI. The CDR3 DNA reads TGTGCCAGCAGTACCGGGACTAGCTCGGATACGCAGTATTTT. Residues: CASSTGTSSDTQYF.

This rearrangement joins TRBV5-4 to TRBJ2-1; 8 bases line up with TRBD1. CDR3 size: 14 residues. Germline V gene data show CDR1 as SGHNT and CDR2 as YYREEE (reference sequence). Losses at the gene ends were 3 bases for V and 2 bases for J; bases not matched to a gene: 1. For the CDR3, the DNA is TGTGCCAGCAGCTCCAGGGGGCCCTACAATGAGCAGTTCTTC. As protein: CASSSRGPYNEQFF.

This clone has just a few counts. The V and J genes are TRBV27 and TRBJ1-5, with D uncertain. CDR3 size: 12 residues. Deletions cut 6 bases from V and 7 bases from J, with 10 bases between. Germline loops: CDR1 MNHEY, CDR2 SMNVEV (reference sequence). The CDR3 bases are TGTGCCAGCAGCCCCCTCGGGCAGCCCCAGCATTTT. This codes for CASSPLGQPQHF.

The V call is TRBV4-1, the J call TRBJ2-7; unclear D gene. The CDR3 contains 16 residues. CDR1 MGHRA and CDR2 YSYEKL come from the germline V gene. Trimming removed 0 bases from V and 1 base from J, with 13 bases in between. The CDR3 sequence is CASSQEGFPLSYEQYF. Written as DNA, the CDR3 is TGCGCCAGCAGCCAAGAAGGGTTTCCGCTTTCCTACGAGCAGTACTTC.

V gene TRBV30 combines with J gene TRBJ2-1; 11 nucleotides align to TRBD2. Germline V gives CDR1 GTSNPN, CDR2 SVGIG (reference sequence). The V gene end was trimmed by 7 bases and the J gene end by 5 bases; junction bases not matched to a gene: 4. The CDR3 extends over 13 amino acids. As DNA, the CDR3 is TGTGCCTTAGCGGGAGGGGCCCACAATGAGCAGTTCTTC. Its translation is CALAGGAHNEQFF.

This chain joins TRBV5-5 and TRBJ2-3, with TRBD1 as a possible D gene (7 bases). V lost 7 bases and J lost 6, with 18 bases in between. CDR3 size: 14 residues. Germline V gives CDR1 SGHKS, CDR2 YYEKEE (reference sequence). The CDR3 DNA is TGTGCCAGCGGAGGGGGCGGTACCGGGGATACGCAGTATTTT. Protein sequence: CASGGGGTGDTQYF.

The CDR3 loop is CASSPPNNEKLFF. The CDR3 nucleotides read TGTGCCAGCAGCCCTCCGAATAATGAAAAACTGTTTTTT. The rearrangement links TRBV4-2 to TRBJ1-4, with D hard to call. The CDR3 sequence is 13 residues long. Germline loops: CDR1 LGHNA, CDR2 YNFKEQ. V shed 4 bases and J shed 4 bases, with 7 bases lying between them.

The V gene is TRBV2, the J gene TRBJ1-1, with 7 bases lining up with TRBD1. After removal of 6 bases from V and 1 base from J, the junction contained 5 bases not matched to a gene. This CDR3 spans 14 amino acids. The germline V gene encodes CDR1 SNHLY and CDR2 FYNNEI. CDR3 nucleotides: TGTGCCAGCAGCATAAGACAGGGGAACACTGAAGCTTTCTTT. Protein sequence: CASSIRQGNTEAFF.

Only a few counts were recorded for this clone. The rearrangement uses TRBV5-1 and TRBJ1-5; TRBD1 matches 7 bases. The germline V gene has CDR1 SGHRS and CDR2 YFSETQ. This CDR3 contains 15 residues. V was pared by 4 bases and J by 4 bases, with 8 bases of the junction left unmatched. CDR3 in DNA: TGCGCCAGCAGCCGAGAGGGGGCTGGAAATCAGCCCCAGCATTTT. Protein product: CASSREGAGNQPQHF.

V is TRBV18 and J is TRBJ1-1, with TRBD1 as a possible D gene (6 bases). The CDR3 sequence is 16 residues long. V lost 2 bases and J 5 bases, leaving 18 bases between the germline ends. Germline CDR1 reads KGHSH; CDR2 reads LQKENI. This chain's CDR3 is CASSPTAKSGETEAFF. CDR3 nucleotide sequence: TGTGCCAGCTCACCAACGGCGAAATCAGGGGAAACTGAAGCTTTCTTT.

The chain couples TRBV5-1 to TRBJ1-1; D gene uncertain. The ends were cut back, 0 bases at V and 2 bases at J, with 8 bases in the middle. There are 14 residues in the CDR3. Germline V gene sequence: CDR1 SGHRS, CDR2 YFSETQ. CDR3 amino acids: CASSLDSFNTEAFF. The CDR3 DNA sequence: TGCGCCAGCAGCTTGGACAGTTTTAACACTGAAGCTTTCTTT.

This clone was seen only once. The chain couples TRBV29-1 to TRBJ2-3; 10 positions agree with TRBD2. The CDR3 contains 14 residues. V lost 2 bases and J lost 3; bases outside the gene matches: 2. CDR1 SQVTM and CDR2 ANQGSEA come from the germline V gene. CDR3 bases: TGCAGCGTTGAAACTAGCGGGGAAACAGATACGCAGTATTTT. Translated, it gives CSVETSGETDTQYF.

The CDR3 DNA sequence: TGTGCTAGTGGTTTGTTATCTGGGGGCGGTAACATCGAGCAGTACTTC. Amino acid sequence: CASGLLSGGGNIEQYF. This sequence joins TRBV12-5 and TRBJ2-7; D perhaps matches TRBD1 (6 bases). Between the trimmed V and J ends, which lost 2 bases and 6 bases, there was a span of 20 bases. Germline V gene lookup returns CDR1 LGHNT and CDR2 FRNRAP. This CDR3 is 16 amino acids long.

The genes are TRBV7-9 and TRBJ1-2, with D perhaps TRBD1 (6 bases). From germline, CDR1 is SEHNR and CDR2 FQNEAQ (reference sequence). This CDR3 is built from 15 residues. Trimming removed 2 bases at V and 7 bases at J, with 17 bases between. CDR3 bases: TGTGCCAGCAGCTTATCAGGGGCAAGTGATGGTGGCTACACCTTC. Translated, it gives CASSLSGASDGGYTF.

This sequence joins TRBV28 and TRBJ1-2; 7 positions match TRBD1. The length of the CDR3 is 13 residues. The V gene's germline CDR1 is MDHEN and CDR2 SYDVKM. Trimming cost V 5 bases and J 4 bases; bases outside gene matches: 4. Written as DNA, the CDR3 is TGTGCCAGCAGTAGTACAGGGGTCTATGGCTACACCTTC. Protein sequence: CASSSTGVYGYTF.

This chain uses TRBV7-2 with TRBJ1-2, with D possibly TRBD1 on 6 matching bases. This CDR3 is built from 14 residues. CDR1 and CDR2 from the germline V gene are SGHTA and FQGNSA. Between the trimmed V and J ends, which lost 4 bases and 1 base, there was a span of 10 bases. The CDR3 spells CASSSQGGNYGYTF. CDR3 in DNA: TGTGCCAGCAGCTCGCAAGGGGGTAACTATGGCTACACCTTC.

The CDR3 sequence: CASSEWGGQGANEQFF. The CDR3 DNA follows: TGTGCCAGCAGTGAATGGGGGGGACAGGGGGCGAATGAGCAGTTCTTC. V is TRBV25-1 and J is TRBJ2-1; 12 nucleotides align to TRBD1. V was pared by 1 base and J by 7 bases, with 5 bases of the junction left unmatched. This CDR3 contains 16 residues. Germline V gene data show CDR1 as MGHDK and CDR2 as SYGVNS.